This TCR beta chain originates from a study of T-cell reconstitution after alpha-beta-depleted transplantation in children. V dropped 2 bases and J dropped 8 bases, with 22 bases sitting between them. This CDR3 is 17 amino acids long. CDR1 and CDR2 (germline): MNHEY, SVGAGI. Preparing the TCRbeta library involved the use of unique molecular identifiers. In TCRdb, the PCR reads were re-called with MiXCR into one record per CDR3 protein. The sample has some 490,000 distinct CDR3 sequences; roughly an eighth are singletons. The sample was PBMCs from the stem cell graft donor, taken from the stem cell graft. The V call is TRBV6-5, the J call TRBJ2-1; maybe TRBD1 (6 bases). The sequence derives from a human donor who donated a stem cell graft to a child with combined immunodeficiency. Here the CDR3 DNA reads TGTGCCAGCAGTTACGGGACACCACGATACTTACATGATGAGCAGTTCTTC. Protein sequence: CASSYGTPRYLHDEQFF.